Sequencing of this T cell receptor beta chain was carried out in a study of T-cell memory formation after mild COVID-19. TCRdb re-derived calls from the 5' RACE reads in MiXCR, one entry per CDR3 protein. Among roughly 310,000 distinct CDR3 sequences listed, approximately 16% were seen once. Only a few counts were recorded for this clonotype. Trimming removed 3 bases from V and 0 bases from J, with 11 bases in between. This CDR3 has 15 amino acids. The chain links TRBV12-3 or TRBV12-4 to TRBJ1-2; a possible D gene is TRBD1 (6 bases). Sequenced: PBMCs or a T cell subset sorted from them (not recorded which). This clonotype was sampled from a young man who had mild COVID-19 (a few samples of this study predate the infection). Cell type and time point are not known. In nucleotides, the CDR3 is TGTGCCAGCAGTTTGGGGGACAAAACTAACTATGGCTACACCTTC. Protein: CASSLGDKTNYGYTF.